This T cell receptor (beta chain) is drawn from a study of radiation and T cells in renal cell carcinoma. Study-wide findings and caveats: Top tumor clonotypes rose in blood 2 weeks post-radiation, then contracted.

The time point: baseline pretreatment blood. The treatment here: 15 Gy SBRT to primary tumor, nephrectomy 4 weeks later. The CDR3 sequence is 13 residues long. Method: immunoSEQ multiplex PCR; TCRdb's copy keeps in-frame clones and lacks some. The data hold about 140,000 clones, with over 80% observed a single time. This clone was picked up a small number of times. Its antigen remains unidentified. The chain has TRBV1 and TRBJ2-7; no DNA check was done on the table's D call, TRBD1. TRBV1 is labeled a pseudogene. The source material was blood, sampled from a patient whose treatment included radiotherapy and nephrectomy. This clonotype was obtained from a woman aged 50 to 65 with renal cell carcinoma. Here the CDR3 DNA reads TGCACCAGCAGACCAGCGGACAGCTACGAGCAGTACTTC. It is translated as CTSRPADSYEQYF.